One and the same sample provided the 17 T cell receptor beta chains below, sequenced in a study of CD8+ T cells in alopecia areata. In each case, RNA was isolated and then reverse transcribed into cDNA as the sequencing template. Produced via immunoSEQ multiplex PCR; TCRdb's table is partial and in-frame only. The profile shows some 190,000 clones, more than 55% of them singletons. Treatment defined: oral pan-JAK inhibitor, 5-10 mg twice daily. Sequenced material: CD4+ T cells sorted from blood, taken at approximately week 49, from a patient treated with tofacitinib. These receptors were taken from a human donor with alopecia areata.

A few counts support this clone. The rearrangement links TRBV7-7 to TRBJ1-5; D unresolved. Trimming took off 2 bases at V and 7 bases at J, with 9 bases between the two ends. Germline CDR1 is SSHAT and CDR2 is FNYEAQ (reference sequence). This CDR3 region has 13 residues. CDR3: CASSLSPEQPQHF. The DNA for the CDR3 is TGTGCCAGCAGCTTAAGCCCAGAACAGCCCCAGCATTTT.

The rearrangement uses TRBV29-1 and TRBJ2-3; the D is unclear. Between the trimmed V and J ends, which lost 6 bases and 5 bases, there was a span of 12 bases. CDR1 and CDR2 (germline): SQVTM, ANQGSEA. The CDR3 length is 12 residues. CDR3 amino acids: CSVEMSEDTQYF. CDR3 sequence (DNA): TGCAGCGTGGAAATGTCGGAAGATACGCAGTATTTT.

The V and J genes are TRBV7-2 and TRBJ2-7, with TRBD1 matching 8 bases. This CDR3 contains 15 residues. Germline V CDR1 and CDR2: SGHTA, FQGNSA. After removal of 0 bases from V and 9 bases from J, the junction contained 10 bases not matched to a gene. CDR3 protein: CASSLAGTGPLRQYF. The DNA for the CDR3 is TGTGCCAGCAGCTTAGCGGGGACAGGCCCCCTACGGCAGTACTTC.

The CDR3 DNA is TGCGCCAGCAGCCAAGCGGCAGGACCTAACTATGGCTACACCTTC. This sequence encodes CASSQAAGPNYGYTF. The chain has TRBV4-3 and TRBJ1-2; no clear D. Trimming removed 1 base from V and 0 bases from J, with 9 bases in between. This CDR3 contains 15 residues. Per germline, CDR1 LGHNA and CDR2 YSLEER.

J is TRBJ2-4 and V is TRBV9; 9 bases agree with TRBD1. Germline CDR1 reads SGDLS; CDR2 reads YYNGEE. The CDR3 loop spans 15 amino acids. Trimming at V came to 3 bases and at J to 8 bases, leaving 9 bases not matched to a gene. Here the CDR3 DNA reads TGTGCCAGCAGCGGAGGGGACAGGACAGGGGACATTCAGTACTTC. It translates to CASSGGDRTGDIQYF.

The V call is TRBV19, the J call TRBJ2-5; D is perhaps TRBD1 (6 bases). Per the germline V gene, CDR1 is LNHDA and CDR2 is SQIVND (reference sequence). Trimming cost V 5 bases and J 2 bases, with 12 bases left between them. The CDR3 runs 14 residues. The CDR3 loop reads CASSFRGQQETQYF. In nucleotides, the CDR3 is TGTGCCAGTAGTTTTCGAGGACAGCAAGAGACCCAGTACTTC.

This clone was seen just once. The CDR3: CASSLVRGMRAEAFF. Written as DNA, the CDR3 is TGTGCCAGCAGCTTAGTGCGGGGGATGAGGGCTGAAGCTTTCTTT. This chain uses TRBV7-2 with TRBJ1-1; TRBD1 might be the D (5 bases). The length of the CDR3 is 15 residues. V lost 1 base and J 6 bases, leaving 15 bases between the germline ends. CDR1 SGHTA and CDR2 FQGNSA come from the germline V gene.

This chain joins TRBV5-1 and TRBJ2-1; 7 nucleotides line up with TRBD2. V gave up 3 bases and J gave up 2 bases; unmatched junction bases: 8. This CDR3 has 16 amino acids. Germline values: CDR1 SGHRS, CDR2 YFSETQ. The CDR3, as DNA: TGCGCCAGCAGCTCAACAAAGACTAGCCCCTACAATGAGCAGTTCTTC. Translating gives CASSSTKTSPYNEQFF.

The V and J genes are TRBV7-3 and TRBJ1-5; D may be TRBD1 (5 bases). Per germline, CDR1 SGHTA and CDR2 FQGTGA. V was trimmed by 2 bases and J by 3 bases, leaving 11 bases between them. The CDR3 is 15 residues long. The CDR3 loop reads CASSLDRANNQPQHF. In nucleotides, the CDR3 is TGTGCCAGCAGCTTAGACAGAGCTAACAATCAGCCCCAGCATTTT.

This rearrangement joins TRBV9 to TRBJ1-2, with D hard to call. CDR1 and CDR2 from the germline V gene are SGDLS and YYNGEE. The CDR3 sequence is 14 residues long. Trimming cost V 3 bases and J 2 bases, with 11 bases left between them. The CDR3 DNA follows: TGTGCCAGCAGCGCCATTCTGGAGAACTATGGCTACACCTTC. Encoded protein: CASSAILENYGYTF.

The V gene is TRBV28, the J gene TRBJ2-3; weak D call: TRBD1 (5 bases). Deletions cut 8 bases from V and 5 bases from J, with 17 bases between. CDR1 and CDR2 (germline): MDHEN, SYDVKM. This CDR3 region has 14 residues. DNA for the CDR3: TGTGCCAGCCGGATTTCTGGTAGGGGAGATACGCAGTATTTT. Translated, it gives CASRISGRGDTQYF.

The rearrangement links TRBV29-1 to TRBJ1-2, with 8 bases that match TRBD1. The CDR3 has 12 residues. The ends lost 6 bases at V and 5 bases at J; junction bases unmatched: 5. Germline CDR1 is SQVTM and CDR2 is ANQGSEA. In DNA, the CDR3 is TGCAGCGTGGGACAGGTACCTTATGGCTACACCTTC. Encoded protein: CSVGQVPYGYTF.

The rearrangement links TRBV19 to TRBJ2-3; D possibly corresponds to TRBD2 (5 bases). Trimming pared 6 bases from V and 1 base from J, leaving 11 bases between. Germline values: CDR1 LNHDA, CDR2 SQIVND (reference sequence). CDR3 length equals 14 residues. DNA of the CDR3: TGTGCCAGTAGGGTCACCGGGGGCACAGATACGCAGTATTTT. It is translated as CASRVTGGTDTQYF.

This clone turned up a few times. The chain recombines TRBV9 with TRBJ2-7; 10 nucleotides line up with TRBD1. This CDR3 contains 15 residues. Germline V gives CDR1 SGDLS, CDR2 YYNGEE. Losses at the gene ends were 3 bases for V and 3 bases for J; bases not matched to a gene: 6. The CDR3 loop reads CASSAAGTGDYEQYF. CDR3 sequence (DNA): TGTGCCAGCAGCGCCGCCGGGACAGGGGACTACGAGCAGTACTTC. The full variable domain, with the rest looked up from reference TRBV9 and TRBJ2-7, is DSGVTQTPKHLITATGQRVTLRCSPRSGDLSVYWYQQSLDQGLQFLIQYYNGEERAKGNILERFSAQQFPDLHSELNLSSLELGDSALYFCASSAAGTGDYEQYFGPGTRLTVT.

The rearrangement uses TRBV6-5 and TRBJ2-7, with a weak D call TRBD2 (5 bases). CDR1 is MNHEY, CDR2 SVGAGI, per germline. Trimming pared 0 bases from V and 1 base from J, leaving 7 bases between. The CDR3 consists of 14 residues. As DNA, the CDR3 is TGTGCCAGCAGTTACTCGCGGGTTTCCTACGAGCAGTACTTC. Its translation is CASSYSRVSYEQYF.

This clone was counted only a few times. J is TRBJ2-1 and V is TRBV10-3; D may match TRBD1 or TRBD2 (5 bases each). This CDR3 is built from 10 residues. Trimming stripped 6 bases from V and 8 bases from J, with 5 bases between. Germline V CDR1 and CDR2: ENHRY, SYGVKD. Here the CDR3 reads CAIRGDEQFF. The CDR3 DNA reads as TGTGCCATCAGGGGGGATGAGCAGTTCTTC.

This clone came up a few times. The chain recombines TRBV2 with TRBJ2-3; D gene unclear. Germline CDR1 reads SNHLY; CDR2 reads FYNNEI. Trimming removed 7 bases at V and 4 bases at J, with 9 bases between. The CDR3 consists of 12 residues. Here the CDR3 reads CASNPLADTQYF. In DNA, the CDR3 is TGTGCCAGCAACCCGCTAGCAGATACGCAGTATTTT.